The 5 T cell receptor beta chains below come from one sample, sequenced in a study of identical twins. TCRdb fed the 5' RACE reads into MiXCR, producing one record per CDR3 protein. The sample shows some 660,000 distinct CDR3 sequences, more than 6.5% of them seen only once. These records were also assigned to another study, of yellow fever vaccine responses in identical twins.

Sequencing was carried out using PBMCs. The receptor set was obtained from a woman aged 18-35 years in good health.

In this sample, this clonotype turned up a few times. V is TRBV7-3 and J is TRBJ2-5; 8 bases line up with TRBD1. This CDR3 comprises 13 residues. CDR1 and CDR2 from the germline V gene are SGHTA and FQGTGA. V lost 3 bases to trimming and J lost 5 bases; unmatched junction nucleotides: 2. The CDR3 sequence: CASSFQGAETQYF. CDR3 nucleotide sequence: TGTGCCAGCAGCTTTCAGGGGGCCGAGACCCAGTACTTC.

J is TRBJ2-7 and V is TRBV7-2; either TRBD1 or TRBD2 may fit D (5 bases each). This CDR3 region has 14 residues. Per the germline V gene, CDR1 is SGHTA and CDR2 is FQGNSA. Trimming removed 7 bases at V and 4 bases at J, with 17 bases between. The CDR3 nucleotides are TGTGCCAGCACCCTTTTCGGGACCGATTACGAGCAGTACTTC. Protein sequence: CASTLFGTDYEQYF.

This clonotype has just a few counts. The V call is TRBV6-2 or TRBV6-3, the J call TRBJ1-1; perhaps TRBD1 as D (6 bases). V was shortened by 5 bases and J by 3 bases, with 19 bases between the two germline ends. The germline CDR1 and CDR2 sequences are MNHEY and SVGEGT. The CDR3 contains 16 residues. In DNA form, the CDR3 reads TGTGCCAGCAGTCTCAGCGGGCGGGGGGCCGACACTGAAGCTTTCTTT. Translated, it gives CASSLSGRGADTEAFF.

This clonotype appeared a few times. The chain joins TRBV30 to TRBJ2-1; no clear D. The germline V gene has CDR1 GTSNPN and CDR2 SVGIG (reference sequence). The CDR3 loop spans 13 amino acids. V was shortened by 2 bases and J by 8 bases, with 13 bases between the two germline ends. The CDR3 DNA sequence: TGTGCCTGGAGTAAGGACCCAAGCGATGAGCAGTTCTTC. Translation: CAWSKDPSDEQFF. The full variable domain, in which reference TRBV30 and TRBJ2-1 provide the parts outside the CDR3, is SQTIHQWPATLVQPVGSPLSLECTVEGTSNPNLYWYRQAAGRGLQLLFYSVGIGQISSEVPQNLSASRPQDRQFILSSKKLLLSDSGFYLCAWSKDPSDEQFFGPGTRLTVL.

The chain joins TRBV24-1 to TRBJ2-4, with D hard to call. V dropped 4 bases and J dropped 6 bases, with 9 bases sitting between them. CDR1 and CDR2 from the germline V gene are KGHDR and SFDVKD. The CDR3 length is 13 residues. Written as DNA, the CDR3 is TGTGCCACCAGTGACCCGGGTGGAAACATTCAGTACTTC. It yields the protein CATSDPGGNIQYF.